The source of this T cell receptor beta chain is a study of T cell responses to AZD1222 COVID-19 vaccine. Study summary: Whether given at about 4 or about 12 weeks, second doses were pooled. Findings and caveats of the study: Every sample of the repertoires postdated the peak T cell response. Mapped onto spike, vaccine-associated CD4 TCRs spanned it and were dominant at 160-218 and 743-854.

Libraries were prepared by immunoSEQ multiplex PCR; TCRdb keeps only in-frame clonotypes and omits some of them. Here the sample spans 100,000 to 150,000 clones, 90% being singletons. Of note for this clone: Its antigen remains unknown.

The V end was cut by 3 bases, the J end by 0 bases, with 16 bases between. The germline CDR1 and CDR2 sequences are SGDLS and YYNGEE. There are 17 residues in the CDR3. The sequenced sample was peripheral blood, obtained on day 0 of AZD1222 vaccination. J is TRBJ1-3 and V is TRBV9; D gene uncertain. This TCR derives from an adult in good health. CDR3 amino acids: CASSAKNEQSSGNTIYF. The CDR3 nucleotides read TGTGCCAGCAGCGCAAAAAATGAGCAGAGCTCTGGAAACACCATATATTTT.